The 18 T cell receptor beta chains presented below share a single source sample, sequenced in a study of T cell responses to AZD1222 COVID-19 vaccine. Here immunoSEQ multiplex PCR was the method, and the copy in TCRdb shows in-frame clones only, minus some. The sample yields 50,000 or so clones, approximately 80% seen once. Source: peripheral blood, taken 28 days after the second AZD1222 dose. These receptors all stem from an adult who received the AZD1222 COVID-19 vaccine.

The rearrangement uses TRBV6-5 and TRBJ1-1; D unresolved. Germline CDR1 MNHEY, CDR2 SVGAGI. The CDR3 runs 12 residues. Trimming removed 5 bases at V and 2 bases at J, with 6 bases between. DNA of the CDR3: TGTGCCAGCAGTAACCTCAACACTGAAGCTTTCTTT. Translating it yields CASSNLNTEAFF.

The genes are TRBV12-3 or TRBV12-4 and TRBJ1-1, with 7 bases aligning to TRBD1. The CDR3 is made up of 13 amino acids. With V trimmed by 7 bases and J by 3 bases, 5 bases remained unmatched. For the CDR3, the DNA is TGTGCCAGCACTCGGGACAGCTACACTGAAGCTTTCTTT. The encoded protein is CASTRDSYTEAFF.

This chain connects TRBV29-1 to TRBJ1-1, with D unclear. Per germline, CDR1 SQVTM and CDR2 ANQGSEA. The CDR3 covers 16 residues. The germline V and J ends were trimmed by 7 bases and 1 base, with 22 bases remaining between them. The CDR3 DNA sequence: TGCAGCGCCGCCGGCAGCCCTACCCGGACGAACACTGAAGCTTTCTTT. It is translated as CSAAGSPTRTNTEAFF.

The V gene is TRBV7-2, the J gene TRBJ2-1, with 12 bases matching TRBD2. There are 15 residues in the CDR3. V gave up 2 bases and J gave up 5 bases; unmatched junction bases: 1. The germline V gene has CDR1 SGHTA and CDR2 FQGNSA. CDR3 sequence (DNA): TGTGCCAGCAGCTTAACTAGCGGGAGGCACAATGAGCAGTTCTTC. It is translated as CASSLTSGRHNEQFF.

V gene TRBV6-6 combines with J gene TRBJ1-5; no clear D gene. Germline V gene sequence: CDR1 MNHNY, CDR2 SVGAGI (reference sequence). The V gene lost 7 bases and the J gene lost 5 bases, with 9 bases spanning the gap. This CDR3 region has 12 residues. In DNA, the CDR3 is TGTGCCAGCACCTCGGGTGATCAGCCCCAGCATTTT. Translation: CASTSGDQPQHF.

The gene calls are TRBV19 and TRBJ2-1; 7 bases are a match to TRBD1. The CDR3 has 15 residues. V gave up 6 bases and J gave up 0 bases; unmatched junction bases: 5. Per the germline V gene, CDR1 is LNHDA and CDR2 is SQIVND (reference sequence). CDR3 loop: CASRQGTVSYNEQFF. In DNA form, the CDR3 reads TGTGCCAGTAGGCAAGGGACAGTCTCCTACAATGAGCAGTTCTTC.

V usage is TRBV7-2 and J usage is TRBJ2-7; D gene ambiguous. V lost 1 base and J 5 bases, leaving 12 bases between the germline ends. CDR3 size: 14 residues. Germline V gene lookup returns CDR1 SGHTA and CDR2 FQGNSA. CDR3 in DNA: TGTGCCAGCAGCTTAGGGTTTGGGGTCGACGAGCAGTACGTC. Translated, it gives CASSLGFGVDEQYV.

The chain carries TRBV6-2 or TRBV6-3 and TRBJ2-7; possibly TRBD1 or TRBD2 for D (6 bases each). Germline assignment: CDR1 MNHEY and CDR2 SVGEGT. The V and J ends lost 2 bases and 8 bases respectively, with 19 bases between them. The CDR3 contains 15 residues. CDR3: CASSYAGVGGTQQYV. CDR3 in DNA: TGTGCCAGCAGTTACGCCGGGGTAGGGGGGACCCAGCAGTACGTC.

The chain is built from TRBV7-8 and TRBJ1-6; D is unclear. Germline values: CDR1 SGHVS, CDR2 FQNEAQ. V lost 0 bases and J 7 bases, leaving 10 bases between the germline ends. This CDR3 comprises 15 residues. In DNA, the CDR3 is TGTGCCAGCAGCTTAGCGCGGACCGAGAATTCACCCCTCCACTTT. Encoded protein: CASSLARTENSPLHF.

This rearrangement joins TRBV19 to TRBJ1-1; D is unclear. In germline, CDR1 is LNHDA, CDR2 SQIVND (reference sequence). Trimming pared 0 bases from V and 4 bases from J, leaving 15 bases between. This CDR3 contains 16 residues. The CDR3, as DNA: TGTGCCAGTAGTATAGACCCCCGGAGGGTGAGCACTGAAGCTTTCTTT. Residues: CASSIDPRRVSTEAFF.

The rearrangement links TRBV9 to TRBJ2-3; tentatively, D is TRBD2 (5 bases). From germline, CDR1 is SGDLS and CDR2 YYNGEE. The CDR3 consists of 17 residues. V dropped 4 bases and J dropped 2 bases, with 20 bases sitting between them. The CDR3 coding sequence is TGTGCCAGCAGCCGGTTTGGGTCGAGCGGTCCCACAGATACGCAGTATTTT. It specifies CASSRFGSSGPTDTQYF.

This clone was observed a few times. CDR3 nucleotide sequence: TGCGCCAGCAGAGGACAGGGGGCTGTCGCTGAAGCTTTCTTT. It encodes CASRGQGAVAEAFF. V and J are TRBV10-2 and TRBJ1-1, with 11 bases lining up with TRBD1. Germline V CDR1 and CDR2: WSHSY, SAAADI. The CDR3 extends over 14 amino acids. With V trimmed by 6 bases and J by 6 bases, 6 bases remained unmatched.

J is TRBJ2-1 and V is TRBV6-2 or TRBV6-3, with D hard to call. Germline-derived CDR1 and CDR2 are MNHEY and SVGEGT. V was trimmed by 4 bases and J by 10 bases, leaving 8 bases between them. The CDR3 contains 11 residues. The DNA of the CDR3 is TGTGCCAGCAGTTCCTTGAGGGAGCAGTTCTTC. Amino acids: CASSSLREQFF.

As regards this clone: An end of the junction does not agree with germline; a read error may underlie this. The chain couples TRBV20-1 to TRBJ2-5; D unclear. The CDR3 extends over 13 amino acids. CDR1 DFQATT and CDR2 SNEGSKA come from the germline V gene (reference sequence). In DNA form, the CDR3 reads TGCAGTGCTAGTCGGTCCCTACAAGGGACCCAGTACTTC. It translates to CSASRSLQGTQYF.

The chain recombines TRBV2 with TRBJ1-1, with 9 nucleotides matching TRBD1. The CDR3 covers 14 residues. V gave up 7 bases and J gave up 2 bases; unmatched junction bases: 5. Germline CDR1 and CDR2: SNHLY and FYNNEI. The chain's CDR3 is CASTQTGGNTEAFF. CDR3 in DNA: TGTGCCAGCACTCAGACAGGGGGAAACACTGAAGCTTTCTTT.

The chain has TRBV29-1 and TRBJ2-3, with 14 bases aligning to TRBD2. J lost 2 bases, V lost 4 bases, and 11 bases had no gene match. This CDR3 spans 18 amino acids. Germline CDR1 reads SQVTM; CDR2 reads ANQGSEA. In DNA form, the CDR3 reads TGCAGCGTTGGGGGACTAGCGGGAGCCCTTTCTGACACAGATACGCAGTATTTT. This encodes CSVGGLAGALSDTDTQYF.

The chain links TRBV2 to TRBJ1-5; tentative D call: TRBD1 (5 bases). The CDR3 has 16 residues. CDR1 SNHLY and CDR2 FYNNEI come from the germline V gene. The V end was cut by 1 base, the J end by 6 bases, with 16 bases between. The CDR3 protein is CASSEGDLLVGQPQHF. The CDR3 DNA is TGTGCCAGCAGTGAAGGGGACCTTTTGGTCGGTCAGCCCCAGCATTTT.

This chain joins TRBV5-4 and TRBJ2-7; 11 bases match TRBD1. The CDR3 covers 15 residues. J was trimmed by 6 bases and V by 2 bases; bases with no gene match: 7. Germline CDR1 is SGHNT and CDR2 is YYREEE (reference sequence). The CDR3 sequence: CASSFRTGGLLEQYF. The CDR3 DNA reads TGTGCCAGCAGCTTTAGGACAGGGGGCCTCCTCGAGCAGTACTTC.